Each of the 8 T cell receptor beta chains below was sequenced from the same sample in a study of memory CD4+ T cells and cytomegalovirus serostatus. The sort gate was single viable CD3+CD4+CD8-CD45RO+ cells for memory CD4+ T cells. Method: immunoSEQ multiplex PCR; TCRdb's copy keeps in-frame clones and lacks some. This table has roughly 49,000 clones, 70% to 85% appearing once. The specimen sequenced was memory CD4+ T cells from blood. The origin of the receptors is an adult in good health and CMV-seronegative.

V usage is TRBV5-6 and J usage is TRBJ2-1; the match to TRBD2 covers 8 bases. After removal of 2 bases from V and 6 bases from J, the junction contained 7 bases not matched to a gene. CDR1 SGHDT and CDR2 YYEEEE come from the germline V gene. The CDR3 is 15 amino acids. The CDR3 loop is CASSFGGGIANEQFF. Written as DNA, the CDR3 is TGTGCCAGCAGCTTCGGCGGGGGGATTGCCAATGAGCAGTTCTTC.

The V and J genes are TRBV15 and TRBJ1-3; 9 bases fit TRBD1. With 3 bases clipped from V and 4 bases from J, the junction kept 1 base outside the gene matches. Germline CDR1 and CDR2: LNHNV and YYDKDF (reference sequence). This CDR3 region has 14 residues. This CDR3 reads CATSRTGGGNTIYF. The CDR3 DNA sequence: TGTGCCACCAGCAGGACAGGGGGAGGAAACACCATATATTTT.

The J gene is TRBJ1-1, the V gene TRBV18; no definite D call. Germline CDR1 reads KGHSH; CDR2 reads LQKENI. This CDR3 is built from 13 residues. V was clipped by 5 bases and J by 2 bases, with 9 bases between them. CDR3 region: CASSSDTNTEAFF. CDR3 sequence (DNA): TGTGCCAGCTCATCTGACACTAACACTGAAGCTTTCTTT.

The chain carries TRBV4-2 and TRBJ2-5, with D perhaps TRBD2 (6 bases). Trimming cost V 4 bases and J 1 base, with 13 bases left between them. CDR1 and CDR2 from the germline V gene are LGHNA and YNFKEQ. The CDR3 runs 15 residues. CDR3 bases: TGTGCCAGCAGCCCGAGATTTAGCGGCCAAGAGACCCAGTACTTC. Translated, it gives CASSPRFSGQETQYF.

The rearrangement uses TRBV7-2 and TRBJ1-6; D is undetermined. The CDR3 is 15 residues long. The germline CDR1 and CDR2 sequences are SGHTA and FQGNSA. Trimming left V 5 bases short and J 8 bases short, with 16 bases between. The CDR3, as DNA: TGTGCCAGCAGCAGCGTGACGGGAGATGATTCACCCCTCCACTTT. Amino acids: CASSSVTGDDSPLHF.

The chain has TRBV27 and TRBJ2-3, with D possibly TRBD2 on 7 matching bases. The V end lost 4 bases, the J end lost 1 base, and 12 bases lay between the germline ends. Germline-derived CDR1 and CDR2 are MNHEY and SMNVEV (reference sequence). The CDR3 loop spans 15 amino acids. The CDR3 protein is CASSYGGRGTDTQYF. CDR3 DNA sequence: TGTGCCAGCAGTTACGGGGGGCGAGGCACAGATACGCAGTATTTT.

This chain joins TRBV7-2 and TRBJ2-6, with 7 bases that match TRBD2. The J segment lost 3 bases and the V segment lost 0 bases, leaving 2 bases of the junction unmatched. Germline CDR1 reads SGHTA; CDR2 reads FQGNSA. The CDR3 is 16 residues long. CDR3 sequence: CASSLAGGFGANVLTF. CDR3 nucleotide sequence: TGTGCCAGCAGCTTAGCGGGAGGGTTTGGGGCCAACGTCCTGACTTTC.

The chain carries TRBV5-1 and TRBJ2-3; 10 bases align to TRBD1. Germline CDR1 reads SGHRS; CDR2 reads YFSETQ. This CDR3 spans 16 amino acids. After removal of 1 base from V and 3 bases from J, the junction contained 5 bases not matched to a gene. CDR3 coding DNA: TGCGCCAGCAGCTTGTCCCCGGGACAGGGGACAGATACGCAGTATTTT. Its protein is CASSLSPGQGTDTQYF.